This section outlines one TCR beta chain sequence together with its context. The V gene end was trimmed by 2 bases and the J gene end by 0 bases; junction bases not matched to a gene: 5. The CDR3 runs to 16 residues. The germline CDR1 and CDR2 sequences are SGHVS and FQNEAQ. These data originate in a study of cytomegalovirus exposure and HLA in healthy donors. A multiplex PCR was run with 60 Vbeta primers and 13 Jbeta primers. Only in-frame clones appear in the TCRdb table, and some are missing; sequencing was by immunoSEQ multiplex PCR. This table holds 180,000 or so clones, about four fifths found once.

J is TRBJ1-2 and V is TRBV7-8, with TRBD1 matching over 8 bases. The receptor's source is a woman younger than 45 in good health and CMV-seronegative. The material sequenced was PBMCs. The DNA for the CDR3 is TGTGCCAGCAGCTTACGCAGGGACAGGCCTAACTATGGCTACACCTTC. Its translation is CASSLRRDRPNYGYTF. Based on the CDR3 plus reference TRBV7-8 and TRBJ1-2, the full variable domain is GAGVSQSPRYKVAKRGQDVALRCDPISGHVSLFWYQQALGQGPEFLTYFQNEAQLDKSGLPSDRFFAERPEGSVSTLKIQRTQQEDSAVYLCASSLRRDRPNYGYTFGSGTRLTVV.